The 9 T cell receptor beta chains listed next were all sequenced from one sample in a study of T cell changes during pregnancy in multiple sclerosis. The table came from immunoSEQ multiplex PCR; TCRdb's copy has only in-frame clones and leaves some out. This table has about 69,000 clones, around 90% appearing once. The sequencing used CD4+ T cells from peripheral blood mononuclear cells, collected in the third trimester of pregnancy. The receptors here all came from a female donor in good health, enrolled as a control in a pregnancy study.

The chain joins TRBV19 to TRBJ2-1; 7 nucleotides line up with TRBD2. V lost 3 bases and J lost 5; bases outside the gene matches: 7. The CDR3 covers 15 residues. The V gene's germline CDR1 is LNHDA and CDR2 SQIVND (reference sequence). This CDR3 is CASSINGGNNNEQFF. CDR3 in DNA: TGTGCCAGTAGTATCAACGGGGGGAACAACAATGAGCAGTTCTTC.

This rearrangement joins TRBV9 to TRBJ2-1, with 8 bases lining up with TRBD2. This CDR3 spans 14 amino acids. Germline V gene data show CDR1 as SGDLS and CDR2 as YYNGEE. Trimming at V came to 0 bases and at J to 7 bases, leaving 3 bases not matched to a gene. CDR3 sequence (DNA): TGTGCCAGCAGCGTAGTAGCGGGGAGTAATGAGCAGTTCTTC. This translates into CASSVVAGSNEQFF.

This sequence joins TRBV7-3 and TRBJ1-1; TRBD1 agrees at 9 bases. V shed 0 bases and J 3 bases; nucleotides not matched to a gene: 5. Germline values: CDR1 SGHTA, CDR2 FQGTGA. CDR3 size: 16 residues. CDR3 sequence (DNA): TGTGCCAGCAGCTTAACGGGACAGGGTATAGACACTGAAGCTTTCTTT. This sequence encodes CASSLTGQGIDTEAFF.

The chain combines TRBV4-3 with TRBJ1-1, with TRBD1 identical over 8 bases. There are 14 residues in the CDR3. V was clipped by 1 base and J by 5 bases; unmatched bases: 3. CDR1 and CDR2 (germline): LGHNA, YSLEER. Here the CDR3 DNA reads TGCGCCAGCAGCCAAGTTACAGGGGGAACTGAAGCTTTCTTT. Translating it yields CASSQVTGGTEAFF.

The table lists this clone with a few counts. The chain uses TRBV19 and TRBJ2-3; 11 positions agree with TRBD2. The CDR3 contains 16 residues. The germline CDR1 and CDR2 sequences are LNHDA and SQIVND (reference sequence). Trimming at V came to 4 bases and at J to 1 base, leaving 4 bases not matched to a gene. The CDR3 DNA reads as TGTGCCAGTAGTACCCGTAGCGGGGGGGGCACAGATACGCAGTATTTT. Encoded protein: CASSTRSGGGTDTQYF. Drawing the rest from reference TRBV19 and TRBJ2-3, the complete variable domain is DGGITQSPKYLFRKEGQNVTLSCEQNLNHDAMYWYRQDPGQGLRLIYYSQIVNDFQKGDIAEGYSVSREKKESFPLTVTSAQKNPTAFYLCASSTRSGGGTDTQYFGPGTRLTVL.

DNA for the CDR3: TGTGCCAGCAGTGAAGCTGGGGGCGCCGTCCAGCCCCAGCATTTT. This gives the protein CASSEAGGAVQPQHF. V and J are TRBV6-1 and TRBJ1-5; TRBD1 might be the D (6 bases). Germline V gene sequence: CDR1 MNHNS, CDR2 SASEGT. The ends were cut back, 0 bases at V and 7 bases at J, with 13 bases in the middle. The CDR3 totals 15 residues.

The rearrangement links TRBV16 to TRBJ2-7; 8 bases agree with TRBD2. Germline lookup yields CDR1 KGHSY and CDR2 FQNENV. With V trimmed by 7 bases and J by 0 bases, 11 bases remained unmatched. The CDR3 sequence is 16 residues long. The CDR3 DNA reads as TGTGCCAGCACCCCGAGCGGGGGCCAGAGCTCCTACGAGCAGTACTTC. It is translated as CASTPSGGQSSYEQYF.

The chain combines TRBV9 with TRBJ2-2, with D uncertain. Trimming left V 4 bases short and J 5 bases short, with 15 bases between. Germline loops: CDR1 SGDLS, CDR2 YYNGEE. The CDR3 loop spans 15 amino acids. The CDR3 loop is CASSRTGLETGELFF. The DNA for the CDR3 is TGTGCCAGCAGCCGAACGGGTCTGGAGACCGGGGAGCTGTTTTTT.

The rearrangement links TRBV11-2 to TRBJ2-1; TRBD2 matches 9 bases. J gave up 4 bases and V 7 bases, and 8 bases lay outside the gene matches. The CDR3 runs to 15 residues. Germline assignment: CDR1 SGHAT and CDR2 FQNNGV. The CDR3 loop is CASNKLAGLYNEQFF. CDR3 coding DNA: TGTGCCAGCAACAAACTAGCGGGTCTTTACAATGAGCAGTTCTTC. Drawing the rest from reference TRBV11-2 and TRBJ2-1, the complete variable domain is EAGVAQSPRYKIIEKRQSVAFWCNPISGHATLYWYQQILGQGPKLLIQFQNNGVVDDSQLPKDRFSAERLKGVDSTLKIQPAKLEDSAVYLCASNKLAGLYNEQFFGPGTRLTVL.